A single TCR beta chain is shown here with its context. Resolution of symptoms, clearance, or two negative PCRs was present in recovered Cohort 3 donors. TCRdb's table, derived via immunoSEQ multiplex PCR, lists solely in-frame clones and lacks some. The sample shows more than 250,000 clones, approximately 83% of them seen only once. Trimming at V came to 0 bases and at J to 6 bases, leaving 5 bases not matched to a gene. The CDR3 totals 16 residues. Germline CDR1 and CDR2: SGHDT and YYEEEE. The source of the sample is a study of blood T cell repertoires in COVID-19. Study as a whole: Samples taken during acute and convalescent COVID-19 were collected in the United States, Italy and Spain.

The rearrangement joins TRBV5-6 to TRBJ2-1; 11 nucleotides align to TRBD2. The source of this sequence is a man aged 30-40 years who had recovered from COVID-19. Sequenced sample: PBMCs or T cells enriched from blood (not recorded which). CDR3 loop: CASSLGSGGALNEQFF. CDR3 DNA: TGTGCCAGCAGCTTGGGTAGCGGGGGGGCTCTCAATGAGCAGTTCTTC.